One and the same sample provided the 23 T cell receptor beta chains below, sequenced in a study of T cells in Graves' hyperthyroidism and ophthalmopathy. The TCR beta CDR3 regions underwent amplification using RNA transcripts as the source. A set of HTBI primers served as the primers for a first-round RT-PCR of the TCR CDR3. TCRdb reprocessed the multiplex PCR reads with MiXCR, giving one entry per CDR3 protein. The sample holds about 110,000 distinct CDR3 sequences; about a sixth are singletons and the top ten take around 44%. The sequenced sample consisted of blood. The receptor set was obtained from a woman between 45 and 65 years old with Graves' hyperthyroidism.

This clonotype showed up many times. The chain couples TRBV6-1 to TRBJ2-7; no clear D gene. CDR1 and CDR2 (germline): MNHNS, SASEGT. Trimming shortened V by 5 bases and J by 0 bases, and 8 bases separated the two germline ends. The CDR3 runs 13 residues. This chain's CDR3 is CASSPGLSYEQYF. CDR3 nucleotide sequence: TGTGCCAGCAGTCCGGGCCTCTCCTACGAGCAGTACTTC.

This clonotype was seen a few times. The chain has TRBV5-6 and TRBJ2-1; TRBD1 matches 8 bases. The CDR3 runs 16 residues. V lost 6 bases, J lost 5 bases, and 13 bases stayed unmatched. Per germline, CDR1 SGHDT and CDR2 YYEEEE. CDR3 sequence: CASNNIAGGNNNEQFF. The CDR3 DNA reads TGTGCCAGCAACAATATCGCAGGGGGCAACAACAATGAGCAGTTCTTC.

The table lists this clonotype with many counts. The chain recombines TRBV4-1 with TRBJ1-5; possibly TRBD1 for D (5 bases). This CDR3 is built from 16 residues. V was clipped by 4 bases and J by 0 bases, with 13 bases between them. CDR1 is MGHRA, CDR2 YSYEKL, per germline. The DNA of the CDR3 is TGCGCCAGCAGCCTTGGGACGGCTTATAGCAATCAGCCCCAGCATTTT. Its translation: CASSLGTAYSNQPQHF.

This clonotype has ten or more counts. The CDR3 is CASTRGGGSWYEQFF. Written as DNA, the CDR3 is TGTGCCAGCACCAGGGGGGGCGGGAGTTGGTATGAGCAGTTCTTC. The V call is TRBV6-2 or TRBV6-3, the J call TRBJ2-1; D could derive from TRBD1 or TRBD2 (7 bases each). The CDR3 spans 15 residues. Germline V gene lookup returns CDR1 MNHEY and CDR2 SVGEGT. With 7 bases removed from V and 8 bases from J, the gap between germline ends came to 21 bases.

This clonotype was picked up many times. The rearrangement links TRBV11-2 to TRBJ2-5, with TRBD2 matching 10 bases. Germline loops: CDR1 SGHAT, CDR2 FQNNGV. CDR3 length: 18 amino acids. The ends lost 0 bases at V and 1 base at J; junction bases unmatched: 8. CDR3: CASSLDPAGGPVQETQYF. The CDR3 DNA sequence: TGTGCCAGCAGCTTAGATCCAGCGGGAGGGCCGGTCCAAGAGACCCAGTACTTC. The full variable domain, its missing parts supplied by reference TRBV11-2 and TRBJ2-5, is EAGVAQSPRYKIIEKRQSVAFWCNPISGHATLYWYQQILGQGPKLLIQFQNNGVVDDSQLPKDRFSAERLKGVDSTLKIQPAKLEDSAVYLCASSLDPAGGPVQETQYFGPGTRLLVL.

The sample holds many counts of this clonotype. The chain couples TRBV12-3 or TRBV12-4 to TRBJ2-5; the match to TRBD1 covers 8 bases. V lost 3 bases and J lost 2; bases outside the gene matches: 5. The CDR3 sequence is 15 residues long. The CDR3 region is CASSFGTGKQETQYF. In nucleotides, the CDR3 is TGTGCCAGCAGTTTCGGGACAGGCAAGCAAGAGACCCAGTACTTC.

This clonotype was observed many times. The chain has TRBV20-1 and TRBJ2-7, with a tentative D call TRBD2 (5 bases). Germline assignment: CDR1 DFQATT and CDR2 SNEGSKA (reference sequence). The V and J ends lost 2 bases and 3 bases respectively, with 11 bases between them. The CDR3 runs 13 residues. In DNA, the CDR3 is TGCAGTGCTAGACCCGGACTGCTCTACGAGCAGTACTTC. This translates into CSARPGLLYEQYF.

This clonotype was observed many times. CDR3 bases: TGTGCCAGCAGTACAGGGGTCTCACCCCTCCACTTT. Protein product: CASSTGVSPLHF. V gene TRBV28 combines with J gene TRBJ1-6, with 7 bases aligning to TRBD1. The CDR3 consists of 12 residues. Germline loops: CDR1 MDHEN, CDR2 SYDVKM. V dropped 5 bases and J dropped 10; count of bases not matched to a gene: 2.

This clonotype has a count of ten or more. The chain combines TRBV7-8 with TRBJ1-5, with 7 bases that match TRBD1. In germline, CDR1 is SGHVS, CDR2 FQNEAQ. CDR3 length: 15 amino acids. V lost 3 bases, J lost 3 bases, and 5 bases stayed unmatched. The CDR3 region is CASSFETGNNQPQHF. The CDR3 nucleotides are TGTGCCAGCAGCTTTGAGACAGGGAACAATCAGCCCCAGCATTTT. Using reference TRBV7-8 and TRBJ1-5 for the parts outside the CDR3, the full variable domain is GAGVSQSPRYKVAKRGQDVALRCDPISGHVSLFWYQQALGQGPEFLTYFQNEAQLDKSGLPSDRFFAERPEGSVSTLKIQRTQQEDSAVYLCASSFETGNNQPQHFGDGTRLSIL.

The CDR3 DNA follows: TGTGCCAGCGAAACGGGACAGGGGTTGAGGCAGCCCCAGCATTTT. Its protein product is CASETGQGLRQPQHF. The rearrangement joins TRBV28 to TRBJ1-5, with TRBD1 matching over 10 bases. Per germline, CDR1 MDHEN and CDR2 SYDVKM. V dropped 8 bases and J dropped 7; count of bases not matched to a gene: 11. This CDR3 comprises 15 residues. Based on the CDR3 plus reference TRBV28 and TRBJ1-5, the full variable domain is DVKVTQSSRYLVKRTGEKVFLECVQDMDHENMFWYRQDPGLGLRLIYFSYDVKMKEKGDIPEGYSVSREKKERFSLILESASTNQTSMYLCASETGQGLRQPQHFGDGTRLSIL.

Many counts were recorded for this clonotype. J is TRBJ2-7 and V is TRBV28; TRBD2 matches 7 bases. J gave up 4 bases and V 3 bases, and 3 bases lay outside the gene matches. The CDR3 has 13 amino acids. The germline CDR1 and CDR2 sequences are MDHEN and SYDVKM. The CDR3 nucleotides read TGTGCCAGCAGTTTTGGGGGGGGTTACGAGCAGTACGTC. Its translation is CASSFGGGYEQYV.

In this sample, this clonotype turned up many times. The gene calls are TRBV6-6 and TRBJ2-1; D is uncertain. The CDR3 is 14 residues long. Germline CDR1 is MNHNY and CDR2 is SVGAGI (reference sequence). V was clipped by 0 bases and J by 8 bases, with 11 bases between them. The CDR3 loop is CASSYSNKGYEQFF. The CDR3 DNA follows: TGTGCCAGCAGTTACTCGAATAAGGGCTATGAGCAGTTCTTC.

This clonotype was counted many times. This chain joins TRBV20-1 and TRBJ2-3; 10 bases align to TRBD2. Germline CDR1 is DFQATT and CDR2 is SNEGSKA (reference sequence). The CDR3 loop spans 17 amino acids. Germline trimming cut 3 bases from V and 4 bases from J; bases unmatched to any gene: 13. This CDR3 reads CSARRLAGAGGADTQYF. CDR3 DNA sequence: TGCAGTGCTAGGAGGCTAGCGGGAGCCGGGGGTGCAGATACGCAGTATTTT.

The chain links TRBV24-1 to TRBJ2-1, with D possibly being TRBD2 (5 bases). The ends were cut back, 4 bases at V and 9 bases at J, with 15 bases in the middle. Germline-derived CDR1 and CDR2 are KGHDR and SFDVKD. The CDR3 is made up of 14 amino acids. CDR3 sequence: CATSDPTRTVEQFF. CDR3 sequence (DNA): TGTGCCACCAGTGACCCAACTAGAACCGTTGAGCAGTTCTTC.

This clonotype came up many times. V and J are TRBV28 and TRBJ1-2, with a possible D match to TRBD1 (5 bases). The CDR3 totals 13 residues. Germline lookup yields CDR1 MDHEN and CDR2 SYDVKM. The V end was cut by 8 bases, the J end by 0 bases, with 10 bases between. The CDR3 spells CASGGGANYGYTF. CDR3 DNA sequence: TGTGCCAGCGGCGGGGGGGCTAACTATGGCTACACCTTC.

At least ten counts were recorded for this clonotype. The V gene is TRBV7-2, the J gene TRBJ2-2; 12 bases fit TRBD1. Germline-derived CDR1 and CDR2 are SGHTA and FQGNSA. The CDR3 runs to 16 residues. Trimming cost V 1 base and J 6 bases; bases outside gene matches: 3. CDR3 sequence reads: CASSLGGQGASGELFF. The CDR3 DNA is TGTGCCAGCAGCTTAGGGGGACAGGGGGCATCCGGGGAGCTGTTTTTT.

There are many counts of this clonotype. J is TRBJ2-5 and V is TRBV19, with D perhaps TRBD1 (6 bases). The CDR3 sequence is 13 residues long. V lost 4 bases and J lost 4, with 10 bases in between. The germline gives CDR1 LNHDA, CDR2 SQIVND (reference sequence). The chain's CDR3 is CASSTNRAETQYF. The CDR3 region has the DNA TGTGCCAGTAGTACCAACAGGGCAGAGACCCAGTACTTC.

The rearrangement links TRBV28 to TRBJ1-1; unclear D gene. CDR1 MDHEN and CDR2 SYDVKM come from the germline V gene. The CDR3 spans 14 residues. V lost 4 bases to trimming and J lost 0 bases, with 9 bases between them. CDR3 coding DNA: TGTGCCAGCAGTTGGACGGCAATGAACACTGAAGCTTTCTTT. Protein sequence: CASSWTAMNTEAFF.

The chain combines TRBV5-5 with TRBJ2-1; 10 nucleotides line up with TRBD2. This CDR3 is built from 16 residues. CDR1 is SGHKS and CDR2 is YYEKEE in the germline V gene (reference sequence). After removal of 0 bases from V and 8 bases from J, the junction contained 8 bases not matched to a gene. The CDR3 nucleotides are TGTGCCAGCAGCTTGGTTGCTAGCGGGAGTCCCTATGAGCAGTTCTTC. Protein: CASSLVASGSPYEQFF. Complete variable domain (other parts from reference TRBV5-5 and TRBJ2-1): DAGVTQSPTHLIKTRGQQVTLRCSPISGHKSVSWYQQVLGQGPQFIFQYYEKEERGRGNFPDRFSARQFPNYSSELNVNALLLGDSALYLCASSLVASGSPYEQFFGPGTRLTVL.

This clonotype was counted ten times or more. The chain employs TRBV5-5 and TRBJ2-5, with 10 bases matching TRBD2. V shed 3 bases and J 2 bases; nucleotides not matched to a gene: 4. This CDR3 contains 15 residues. CDR1 is SGHKS, CDR2 YYEKEE, per germline (reference sequence). This chain's CDR3 is CASSSTTSGQETQYF. For the CDR3, the DNA is TGTGCCAGCAGCTCAACGACTAGCGGGCAAGAGACCCAGTACTTC. Drawing the rest from reference TRBV5-5 and TRBJ2-5, the complete variable domain is DAGVTQSPTHLIKTRGQQVTLRCSPISGHKSVSWYQQVLGQGPQFIFQYYEKEERGRGNFPDRFSARQFPNYSSELNVNALLLGDSALYLCASSSTTSGQETQYFGPGTRLLVL.

This clonotype was seen repeatedly, ten times or more. The chain has TRBV10-1 and TRBJ2-7; tentative D call: TRBD1 (5 bases). Deletions cut 3 bases from V and 4 bases from J, with 13 bases between. The CDR3 contains 14 residues. Germline V gene data show CDR1 as WNHNN and CDR2 as SYGVQD (reference sequence). The CDR3 region has the DNA TGCGCCAGCAGTGACAATTCAGGGTTGTACGAGCAGTACTTC. It encodes CASSDNSGLYEQYF.

This clonotype was counted at least ten times. In nucleotides, the CDR3 is TGTGCCAGCAGTAGGGACAGGGGTTACCAAGAGACCCAGTACTTC. Translation gives CASSRDRGYQETQYF. The rearrangement links TRBV6-1 to TRBJ2-5, with 10 nucleotides matching TRBD1. From germline, CDR1 is MNHNS and CDR2 SASEGT. The CDR3 has 15 residues. Trimming removed 5 bases from V and 0 bases from J; junction bases left unmatched: 3.

At least ten counts were recorded for this clonotype. The chain uses TRBV19 and TRBJ1-1; D is unclear. Germline assignment: CDR1 LNHDA and CDR2 SQIVND (reference sequence). Between the trimmed V and J ends, which lost 7 bases and 3 bases, there was a span of 15 bases. The CDR3 consists of 14 residues. DNA for the CDR3: TGTGCCAGTAATCCGGGCCTCGGGCACACTGAAGCTTTCTTT. Its translation: CASNPGLGHTEAFF.